A selection of T cell receptor beta chains follows, all from one sample in a study of PD-1 blockade in mismatch repair-deficient tumors. This table comes from immunoSEQ multiplex PCR, and its TCRdb copy is limited to in-frame clones, with some not included. The sample records tens of thousands of clones, 70% to 90% being singletons. Here the sequenced sample was peripheral blood, taken 2 weeks after starting pembrolizumab. The receptors originated from an adult with mismatch repair-deficient cancer. Each CDR3 is given with its conserved first and last residue. The order of the fields is J gene, V gene, D gene, CDR3 DNA, CDR3 protein. The D gene is left open where the match is weak.

>TRBJ2-3|TRBV5-6|-
TGTGCCAGCAGCTTGGGGGGCGTGGATACGCAGTATTTT
CASSLGGVDTQYF
>TRBJ2-1|TRBV9|TRBD1
TGTGCCAGCAGCGGCGACAGGGAAGTGAGATCCAATGAGCAGTTCTTC
CASSGDREVRSNEQFF
>TRBJ2-1|TRBV10-2|TRBD2
TGCGCCATTTCGAGCGGGAGGGGGGTGGATGAGCAGTTCTTC
CAISSGRGVDEQFF
>TRBJ1-1|TRBV30|-
TGTGCCTGGGGGGGGTCAGGGAAAGGGTCGAACACTGAAGCTTTCTTT
CAWGGSGKGSNTEAFF
>TRBJ1-4|TRBV30|-
TGTGCCTGGAGTCGGGGCTATGGGGAAAAACTGTTTTTT
CAWSRGYGEKLFF
>TRBJ2-2|TRBV4-3|-
TGCGCCAGCAGCCAAGATTCTGGACCCGGGGAGCTGTTTTTT
CASSQDSGPGELFF
>TRBJ2-3|TRBV6-4|-
TGTGCCAGCAGTGAGGGGAGGGGGACAGATACGCAGTATTTT
CASSEGRGTDTQYF
>TRBJ1-5|TRBV30|-
TGTGCCTGGAGTGTAGACAGATATCAGCCCCAGCATTTT
CAWSVDRYQPQHF
>TRBJ2-7|TRBV25-1|-
TGTGCCAGCAGTGATTCTTCAGGCGGAGACGAGCAGTACTTC
CASSDSSGGDEQYF
>TRBJ2-7|TRBV6-8|TRBD2
TGTGCCAGCACCCGATCCGGGACTAATTTGTTGGAGCAGTACTTC
CASTRSGTNLLEQYF
>TRBJ2-7|TRBV9|TRBD2
TGTGCCAGCAGCCGGACTAGCGGGCCGTCCTACGAGCAGTACTTC
CASSRTSGPSYEQYF